The next 15 T cell receptor beta chains were all read from a single sample in a study of cytomegalovirus exposure and HLA in healthy donors. The PCR made use of 60 Vbeta and 13 Jbeta primers. Clones were read by immunoSEQ multiplex PCR, and TCRdb kept only the in-frame ones, dropping some. The sample contains about 150,000 clones, 80% to 90% of which appear only once. Sequencing was performed on PBMCs. The receptors were gathered from a girl between 5 and 17 years old in good health and CMV-seropositive.

The chain has TRBV5-1 and TRBJ1-6; TRBD1 might be the D (6 bases). V dropped 0 bases and J dropped 10 bases, with 11 bases sitting between them. Germline values: CDR1 SGHRS, CDR2 YFSETQ. The CDR3 sequence is 14 residues long. The CDR3 nucleotides read TGCGCCAGCAGCTTGGACAGGGTAGGATCACCCCTCCACTTT. It encodes CASSLDRVGSPLHF.

The chain uses TRBV18 and TRBJ1-4; D might be TRBD1 (6 bases). Germline V CDR1 and CDR2: KGHSH, LQKENI. Trimming removed 4 bases from V and 3 bases from J, with 15 bases in between. The CDR3 extends over 16 amino acids. The chain's CDR3 is CASSLQFTGSNEKLFF. DNA for the CDR3: TGTGCCAGCTCACTACAATTTACAGGGTCTAATGAAAAACTGTTTTTT.

The V gene is TRBV28, the J gene TRBJ1-1, with a tentative D call TRBD1 (5 bases). The V end lost 4 bases, the J end lost 2 bases, and 11 bases lay between the germline ends. Germline-derived CDR1 and CDR2 are MDHEN and SYDVKM. The length of the CDR3 is 14 residues. The CDR3 DNA reads as TGTGCCAGCAGTTCGACAGCATTCAACACTGAAGCTTTCTTT. It encodes CASSSTAFNTEAFF.

CDR3 coding DNA: TGTGCCAGCAGTTTATTGGCAGACACTGAAGCTTTCTTT. Its protein product is CASSLLADTEAFF. V gene TRBV27 combines with J gene TRBJ1-1; no definite D call. Looked up from germline, CDR1 is MNHEY and CDR2 is SMNVEV (reference sequence). The CDR3 has 13 residues. The V gene lost 1 base and the J gene lost 3 bases, with 6 bases spanning the gap.

The table lists this clone with a count of one. The V call is TRBV25-1, the J call TRBJ2-1, with TRBD2 matching over 11 bases. The V and J ends lost 7 bases and 8 bases, in that order; junction bases with no gene match: 4. This CDR3 region has 13 residues. CDR1 is MGHDK and CDR2 is SYGVNS in the germline V gene. CDR3 DNA: TGTGCCAGCACCCTAGCGGGGGGCTATGAGCAGTTCTTC. Translated, it gives CASTLAGGYEQFF.

The V gene is TRBV27, the J gene TRBJ1-1; 9 positions match TRBD1. The CDR3 spans 13 residues. Germline V gene data show CDR1 as MNHEY and CDR2 as SMNVEV (reference sequence). Trimming at V came to 1 base and at J to 10 bases, leaving 4 bases not matched to a gene. The CDR3 DNA reads TGTGCCAGCAGTTTATACAACAGGGGGCGAGCTTTCTTT. Protein product: CASSLYNRGRAFF.

J is TRBJ1-4 and V is TRBV27, with a possible D match to TRBD1 (6 bases). This CDR3 has 16 residues. Trimming stripped 0 bases from V and 8 bases from J, with 16 bases between. CDR1 is MNHEY, CDR2 SMNVEV, per germline (reference sequence). The CDR3 DNA follows: TGTGCCAGCAGTTTATCTTCAAGGGGGTGGGGGGAAAAACTGTTTTTT. This encodes CASSLSSRGWGEKLFF.

V and J are TRBV5-1 and TRBJ2-1, with 12 bases identical to TRBD2. The CDR3 contains 16 residues. Trimming removed 5 bases from V and 2 bases from J; junction bases left unmatched: 5. CDR1 and CDR2 (germline): SGHRS, YFSETQ. In DNA, the CDR3 is TGCGCCAGCAGTCCCCCTAGCGGGGGGGCCTACAATGAGCAGTTCTTC. Its translation is CASSPPSGGAYNEQFF.

This chain links TRBV19 with TRBJ1-5; TRBD1 is a possible D gene (5 bases). Germline CDR1 and CDR2: LNHDA and SQIVND (reference sequence). V dropped 6 bases and J dropped 4 bases, with 10 bases sitting between them. This CDR3 spans 13 amino acids. The CDR3: CASSQRGNQPQHF. The CDR3 DNA reads as TGTGCCAGTAGCCAACGGGGGAATCAGCCCCAGCATTTT. The entire variable domain, with the rest obtained from reference TRBV19 and TRBJ1-5, is as follows: DGGITQSPKYLFRKEGQNVTLSCEQNLNHDAMYWYRQDPGQGLRLIYYSQIVNDFQKGDIAEGYSVSREKKESFPLTVTSAQKNPTAFYLCASSQRGNQPQHFGDGTRLSIL.

The chain uses TRBV14 and TRBJ2-7; maybe TRBD2 (5 bases). Germline V lookup: CDR1 SGHDN, CDR2 FVKESK. Trimming stripped 2 bases from V and 10 bases from J, with 15 bases between. This CDR3 comprises 13 residues. The CDR3 region has the DNA TGTGCCAGCAGCCAACCGGGCCCCCGGGAACAGTACTTC. The encoded protein is CASSQPGPREQYF.

This clone was counted a single time. V usage is TRBV27 and J usage is TRBJ1-2, with 9 positions matching TRBD1. Per the germline V gene, CDR1 is MNHEY and CDR2 is SMNVEV (reference sequence). V trimming: 5 bases; J trimming: 5 bases; junction bases outside the gene matches: 6. This CDR3 has 14 residues. The CDR3 sequence: CASSPTGGGYGYTF. For the CDR3, the DNA is TGTGCCAGCAGTCCTACAGGGGGCGGGTATGGCTACACCTTC.

The chain combines TRBV5-1 with TRBJ2-2; 11 nucleotides agree with TRBD1. Germline V gives CDR1 SGHRS, CDR2 YFSETQ. The CDR3 consists of 17 residues. J lost 3 bases, V lost 4 bases, and 8 bases had no gene match. In DNA form, the CDR3 reads TGCGCCAGCAGCCGCGCCGGGACAGGGGGTTACACCGGGGAGCTGTTTTTT. Amino acid sequence: CASSRAGTGGYTGELFF.

The chain joins TRBV9 to TRBJ2-2; tentatively, D is TRBD1 (5 bases). With 0 bases removed from V and 3 bases from J, the gap between germline ends came to 27 bases. The V gene's germline CDR1 is SGDLS and CDR2 YYNGEE. CDR3 length: 21 residues. CDR3 region: CASSVEMMAGSTPLYTGELFF. In DNA form, the CDR3 reads TGTGCCAGCAGCGTAGAAATGATGGCAGGGTCCACCCCACTTTACACCGGGGAGCTGTTTTTT.

This chain uses TRBV5-6 with TRBJ1-1, with D unresolved. This CDR3 is 13 amino acids long. CDR1 SGHDT and CDR2 YYEEEE come from the germline V gene. V was shortened by 7 bases and J by 2 bases, with 12 bases between the two germline ends. In nucleotides, the CDR3 is TGTGCCAGCTTCCCTCGCTACAACACTGAAGCTTTCTTT. Amino acids: CASFPRYNTEAFF.

The chain has TRBV5-1 and TRBJ2-1; TRBD2 agrees at 9 bases. Germline CDR1 reads SGHRS; CDR2 reads YFSETQ. The junction had 10 bases not matched to a gene; V was cut back by 0 bases and J by 9 bases. CDR3 length: 16 amino acids. CDR3 nucleotides: TGCGCCAGCAGCTTGGTACTGGCGGGGGGGCGGGGTGAGCAGTTCTTC. Encoded protein: CASSLVLAGGRGEQFF. The whole variable domain, filled in from reference TRBV5-1 and TRBJ2-1, reads KAGVTQTPRYLIKTRGQQVTLSCSPISGHRSVSWYQQTPGQGLQFLFEYFSETQRNKGNFPGRFSGRQFSNSRSEMNVSTLELGDSALYLCASSLVLAGGRGEQFFGPGTRLTVL.